This T cell receptor beta chain was found in a study of shared clonotypes between healthy human individuals. Profiled with immunoSEQ multiplex PCR; TCRdb holds only in-frame clones, not every one. The table records around 1.1 million clones, roughly 74% of them present only once. V dropped 6 bases and J dropped 3 bases, with 18 bases sitting between them. CDR3 length: 15 residues. Germline V gives CDR1 MNHNS, CDR2 SASEGT. Sequencing was done on a sample of memory CD4+ T cells from PBMCs. Stated subset: CD45RA-negative fraction. The chain employs TRBV6-1 and TRBJ2-7; D might be TRBD1 (5 bases). This TCR came from a man younger than 35 in good health. Some clones in this sample may be carry-over from other donors' samples. The CDR3 DNA reads TGTGCCAGCAGGAACCAGTTGTGGGGCGGCTACGAGCAGTACTTC. Amino acids: CASRNQLWGGYEQYF.